This entry lists 14 T cell receptor beta chains sequenced from one sample in a study of graft-versus-host responses after intestinal transplantation (dated by TCRdb to about 2021). Library preparation was by the immunoSEQ multiplex PCR assay. TCRdb took this table from immuneACCESS and kept in-frame rearrangements with V and J called. Such tables lack part of the clones; where checked against another copy, unresolved V genes explain under half of the gap, and the rest is unexplained. The sample yields fewer than 20,000 clones; about 95% were counted once. The ten largest make up 0.7% to 1% of the sample. Sequenced here: PBMCs, sampled 23 days after intestinal transplant. Source of these receptors: a human patient who received an intestinal transplant, so some T cells may come from the graft donor.

The genes are TRBV6-1 and TRBJ2-7; 9 positions match TRBD1. The V gene end was trimmed by 4 bases and the J gene end by 7 bases; junction bases not matched to a gene: 14. This CDR3 contains 16 residues. Per the germline V gene, CDR1 is MNHNS and CDR2 is SASEGT. In nucleotides, the CDR3 is TGTGCCAGCAGTGTCTCTCCGGGACAGGGTGAGGCGGAGCAGTACTTC. It translates to CASSVSPGQGEAEQYF.

V and J are TRBV6-5 and TRBJ2-3; a weak D match, TRBD2 (5 bases). Per the germline V gene, CDR1 is MNHEY and CDR2 is SVGAGI. Trimming left V 6 bases short and J 4 bases short, with 17 bases between. The CDR3 is 15 amino acids. CDR3 sequence: CASRDWEGIADTQYF. DNA of the CDR3: TGTGCCAGCAGGGACTGGGAAGGCATCGCAGATACGCAGTATTTT.

The chain links TRBV2 to TRBJ1-6; TRBD1 matches at 10 bases. This CDR3 contains 16 residues. Germline-derived CDR1 and CDR2 are SNHLY and FYNNEI. After removal of 6 bases from V and 3 bases from J, the junction contained 5 bases not matched to a gene. CDR3: CASRGQGSSYNSPLHF. CDR3 coding DNA: TGTGCCAGCAGGGGACAGGGGTCAAGCTATAATTCACCCCTCCACTTT.

The chain has TRBV7-5 and TRBJ2-7; the table's D call, TRBD2, was not checked against the DNA. TRBV7-5 counts as a pseudogene. This CDR3 has 11 amino acids. The CDR3 bases are TGTGTCGCCTCCCCCCCGGGCGAGCAGTACTTC. Translation: CVASPPGEQYF.

The J gene is TRBJ2-1, the V gene TRBV29-1, with 9 nucleotides matching TRBD2. The germline CDR1 and CDR2 sequences are SQVTM and ANQGSEA. V was pared by 1 base and J by 9 bases, with 10 bases of the junction left unmatched. This CDR3 comprises 15 residues. Written as DNA, the CDR3 is TGCAGCGTTGAAGGTTTTAGCGGGAGCGTAATTGAGCAGTTCTTC. It encodes CSVEGFSGSVIEQFF.

This clone was counted a single time. The V call is TRBV28, the J call TRBJ2-1, with 13 bases identical to TRBD2. Trimming removed 5 bases from V and 7 bases from J; junction bases left unmatched: 5. This CDR3 spans 15 amino acids. Germline V gene lookup returns CDR1 MDHEN and CDR2 SYDVKM. As DNA, the CDR3 is TGTGCCAGCAGTCCCCTGGGACTAGCGGGAAATGAGCAGTTCTTC. This gives the protein CASSPLGLAGNEQFF.

The rearrangement joins TRBV2 to TRBJ2-1, with 15 bases lining up with TRBD2. The V gene end was trimmed by 8 bases and the J gene end by 5 bases; junction bases not matched to a gene: 7. The CDR3 runs 16 residues. In germline, CDR1 is SNHLY, CDR2 FYNNEI. The CDR3 region is CASGRTSGRDHNEQFF. In DNA form, the CDR3 reads TGTGCCAGCGGAAGGACTAGCGGGAGGGACCACAATGAGCAGTTCTTC.

The V gene is TRBV27, the J gene TRBJ1-1; possible D gene TRBD1, 5 bases. Trimming removed 3 bases from V and 4 bases from J, with 12 bases in between. Germline loops: CDR1 MNHEY, CDR2 SMNVEV (reference sequence). CDR3 length: 14 residues. The CDR3 DNA is TGTGCCAGCAGTTTTTTTGGGGGAATCACTGAAGCTTTCTTT. This gives the protein CASSFFGGITEAFF.

The V gene is TRBV6-1, the J gene TRBJ2-1, with 11 bases identical to TRBD1. V trimming: 0 bases; J trimming: 8 bases; junction bases outside the gene matches: 9. Germline-derived CDR1 and CDR2 are MNHNS and SASEGT. The CDR3 totals 17 residues. The CDR3 spells CASSEALGQGVEDEQFF. CDR3 coding DNA: TGTGCCAGCAGTGAAGCGCTGGGACAGGGGGTCGAAGATGAGCAGTTCTTC.

The chain's CDR3 is CASSVGGSPNTEAFF. The CDR3 nucleotides are TGTGCCAGCAGCGTTGGGGGGAGTCCGAACACTGAAGCTTTCTTT. The chain carries TRBV9 and TRBJ1-1, with D perhaps TRBD1 (5 bases). Trimming left V 2 bases short and J 1 base short, with 12 bases between. Germline V gene data show CDR1 as SGDLS and CDR2 as YYNGEE. The CDR3 is 15 residues long.

There are a few counts of this clone. The chain uses TRBV6-9 and TRBJ2-3; D is perhaps TRBD1 (6 bases). Trimming pared 4 bases from V and 6 bases from J, leaving 14 bases between. Germline V CDR1 and CDR2: MNHGY, SVAAGI. The CDR3 has 14 amino acids. The CDR3 region has the DNA TGTGCCAGCAGTTTTGACCAGGGGATCGATACGCAGTATTTT. It is translated as CASSFDQGIDTQYF.

The chain recombines TRBV25-1 with TRBJ2-5; 14 bases align to TRBD2. CDR1 and CDR2 (germline): MGHDK, SYGVNS. The V gene end was trimmed by 4 bases and the J gene end by 5 bases; junction bases not matched to a gene: 3. This CDR3 spans 15 amino acids. CDR3 amino acids: CASSGWTSGRETQYF. As DNA, the CDR3 is TGTGCCAGCAGTGGCTGGACTAGCGGGAGGGAGACCCAGTACTTC.

This clone appeared once. V and J are TRBV7-8 and TRBJ1-1; D not resolved. CDR1 is SGHVS and CDR2 is FQNEAQ in the germline V gene. V lost 2 bases and J 0 bases, leaving 13 bases between the germline ends. This CDR3 is 16 amino acids long. The CDR3 sequence: CASSLNGGEMNTEAFF. As DNA, the CDR3 is TGTGCCAGCAGCTTAAACGGTGGGGAGATGAACACTGAAGCTTTCTTT. The full variable domain, completed using reference TRBV7-8 and TRBJ1-1, is GAGVSQSPRYKVAKRGQDVALRCDPISGHVSLFWYQQALGQGPEFLTYFQNEAQLDKSGLPSDRFFAERPEGSVSTLKIQRTQQEDSAVYLCASSLNGGEMNTEAFFGQGTRLTVV.

This clone was seen a handful of times. This chain uses TRBV7-9 with TRBJ1-1, with 8 bases that match TRBD1. The J segment lost 1 base and the V segment lost 5 bases, leaving 6 bases of the junction unmatched. The CDR3 consists of 15 residues. Germline CDR1 reads SEHNR; CDR2 reads FQNEAQ (reference sequence). DNA for the CDR3: TGTGCCAGCAGCCTCTGGACAGGGCGGAACACTGAAGCTTTCTTT. Residues: CASSLWTGRNTEAFF.